This TCR beta chain is drawn from a study of CD8+ T cells in alopecia areata. Study as a whole: Treatment comprised oral tofacitinib, 5 to 10 mg twice daily, in treated patients.

Germline V gene lookup returns CDR1 MGHDK and CDR2 SYGVNS. The V end was cut by 4 bases, the J end by 7 bases, with 10 bases between. This CDR3 has 12 residues. As for treatment: oral pan-JAK inhibitor, 5-10 mg twice daily. Sequencing templates came from extracted RNA that was reverse transcribed into cDNA. TCRdb's table, derived via immunoSEQ multiplex PCR, lists solely in-frame clones and lacks some. The sample records around 300,000 clones, 60% being singletons. The chain employs TRBV25-1 and TRBJ1-2, with D possibly being TRBD1 (5 bases). The material sequenced was CD4+ T cells sorted from blood, taken at week 52, from a patient treated with tofacitinib. The sequence came from a human donor with alopecia areata. This chain's CDR3 is CASSGGVLGYTF. Written as DNA, the CDR3 is TGTGCCAGCAGTGGAGGGGTTCTTGGCTACACCTTC.